This T cell receptor (beta chain) was observed in a study of CD8+ T cells in alopecia areata. Overall study: Twice daily, treated patients received 5 to 10 mg of oral tofacitinib.

The treatment is: oral pan-JAK inhibitor, 5-10 mg twice daily. Concerning this clone: Antigen specificity is unknown.

V gave up 3 bases and J gave up 3 bases; unmatched junction bases: 8. Germline CDR1 and CDR2: SQVTM and ANQGSEA. The CDR3 loop spans 15 amino acids. Overall study results and limits: Higher clonality than in normal scalp was seen in lesional scalp, especially alopecia totalis/universalis. Only one nonresponder was present, which leaves the link between baseline CD8+ expansion and response uncertain. Mice gave a clearer picture of TCR sharing than patients did, possibly for HLA-related reasons.

RNA, once extracted, was reverse transcribed into cDNA for use as the sequencing template. Profiled with immunoSEQ multiplex PCR; TCRdb holds only in-frame clones, not every one. The table has about 200,000 clones, 50% to 60% seen once. The chain links TRBV29-1 to TRBJ2-7; 10 nucleotides align to TRBD1. The sample in question was CD4+ T cells sorted from blood, obtained at week 4, from a patient treated with tofacitinib. The clonotype comes from a human donor with alopecia areata. In DNA, the CDR3 is TGCAGCGTTGAGAAAGGACAGGGGGTCAACTACGAGCAGTACTTC. Its protein product is CSVEKGQGVNYEQYF.